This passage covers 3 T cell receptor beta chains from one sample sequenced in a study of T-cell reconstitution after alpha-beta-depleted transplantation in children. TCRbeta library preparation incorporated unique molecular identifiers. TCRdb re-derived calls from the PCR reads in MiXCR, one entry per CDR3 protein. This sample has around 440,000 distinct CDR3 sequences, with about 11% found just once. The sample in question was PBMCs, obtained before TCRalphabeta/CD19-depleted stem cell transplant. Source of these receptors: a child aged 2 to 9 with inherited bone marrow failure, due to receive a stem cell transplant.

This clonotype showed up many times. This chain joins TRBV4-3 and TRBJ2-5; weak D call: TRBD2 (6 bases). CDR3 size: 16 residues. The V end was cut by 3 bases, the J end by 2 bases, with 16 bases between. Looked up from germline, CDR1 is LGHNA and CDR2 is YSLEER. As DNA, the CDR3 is TGCGCCAGCAGCCATCTCCCTCCGGGACTGCAAGAGACCCAGTACTTC. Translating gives CASSHLPPGLQETQYF.

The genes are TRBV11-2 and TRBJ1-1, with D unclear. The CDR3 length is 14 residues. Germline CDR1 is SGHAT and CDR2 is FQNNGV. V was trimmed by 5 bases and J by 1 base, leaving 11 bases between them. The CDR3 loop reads CASSHGRRNTEAFF. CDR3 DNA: TGTGCCAGCAGCCACGGAAGGAGGAACACTGAAGCTTTCTTT.

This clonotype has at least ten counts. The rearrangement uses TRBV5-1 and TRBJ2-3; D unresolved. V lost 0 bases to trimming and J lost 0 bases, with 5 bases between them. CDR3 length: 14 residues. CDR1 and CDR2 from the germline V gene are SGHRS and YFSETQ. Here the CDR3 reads CASSLVRSTDTQYF. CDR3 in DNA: TGCGCCAGCAGCTTGGTGCGGAGCACAGATACGCAGTATTTT.